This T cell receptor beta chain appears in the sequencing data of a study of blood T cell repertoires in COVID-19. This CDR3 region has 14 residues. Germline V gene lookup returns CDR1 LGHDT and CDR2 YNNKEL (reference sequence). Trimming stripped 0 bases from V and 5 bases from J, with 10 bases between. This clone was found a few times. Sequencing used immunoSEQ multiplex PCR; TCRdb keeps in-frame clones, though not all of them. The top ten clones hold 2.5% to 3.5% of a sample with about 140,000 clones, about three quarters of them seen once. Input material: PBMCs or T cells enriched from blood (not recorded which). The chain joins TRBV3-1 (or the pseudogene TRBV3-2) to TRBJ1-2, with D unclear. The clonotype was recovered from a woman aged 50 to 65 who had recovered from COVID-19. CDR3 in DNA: TGTGCCAGCAGCCAAGAAGGAGGGCCGTATGGCTACACCTTC. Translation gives CASSQEGGPYGYTF.